These 9 T cell receptor beta chains were sequenced from one sample in a study of monozygotic twins with cystic fibrosis. Some clones are missing from TCRdb's copy, which holds only in-frame ones; the method was immunoSEQ multiplex PCR. The sample gives under 40,000 clones, roughly 96% of which show up once; 0.17% is in the top ten. The sample was blood. Every receptor here comes from a girl aged 2-10 years with cystic fibrosis.

This chain uses TRBV18 with TRBJ1-1; D not certain. V lost 4 bases, J lost 3 bases, and 9 bases lay in between. The germline CDR1 and CDR2 sequences are KGHSH and LQKENI. This CDR3 is 13 amino acids long. The CDR3: CASSLNGDTEAFF. For the CDR3, the DNA is TGTGCCAGCTCACTTAATGGGGACACTGAAGCTTTCTTT.

The chain couples TRBV19 to TRBJ1-5, with a tentative D call TRBD1 (5 bases). The CDR3 runs 15 residues. The germline V gene encodes CDR1 LNHDA and CDR2 SQIVND (reference sequence). Trimming removed 5 bases at V and 10 bases at J, with 21 bases between. DNA of the CDR3: TGTGCCAGTAGTGCATCGGGGGGGACGGTCTATCCCCAGCATTTT. It specifies CASSASGGTVYPQHF.

V is TRBV10-3 and J is TRBJ2-7, with 10 nucleotides matching TRBD1. The trim removed 0 bases at V and 3 bases at J, leaving 5 bases unmatched. Germline loops: CDR1 ENHRY, CDR2 SYGVKD. The CDR3 is 16 amino acids. The CDR3 bases are TGTGCCATCAGTGAGTCGTGGGACAGGGGTCGCTACGAGCAGTACTTC. As protein: CAISESWDRGRYEQYF.

This clone was recorded only once. The V gene is TRBV19, the J gene TRBJ2-1; 7 nucleotides align to TRBD1. The germline V gene encodes CDR1 LNHDA and CDR2 SQIVND (reference sequence). This CDR3 region has 14 residues. Losses at the gene ends were 6 bases for V and 4 bases for J; bases not matched to a gene: 6. This CDR3 is CASSTGTAYNEQFF. CDR3 DNA sequence: TGTGCCAGTAGCACCGGGACAGCGTACAATGAGCAGTTCTTC.

V is TRBV19 and J is TRBJ2-7, with 8 nucleotides matching TRBD2. The length of the CDR3 is 13 residues. Trimming removed 8 bases from V and 6 bases from J; junction bases left unmatched: 9. The germline V gene encodes CDR1 LNHDA and CDR2 SQIVND (reference sequence). The CDR3 DNA reads TGTGCCAGTTCAAGCGGGAGTTTGGGCGAGCAGTACTTC. This translates into CASSSGSLGEQYF.

The chain links TRBV6-4 to TRBJ2-1; 9 bases are shared with TRBD2. CDR1 is MRHNA and CDR2 is SNTAGT in the germline V gene. CDR3 length equals 16 residues. Unmatched junction bases numbered 11, after V lost 6 bases and J lost 5 bases. CDR3 DNA: TGTGCCAGCAGGGATAGGACTAGCGAGTTTAACAATGAGCAGTTCTTC. Encoded protein: CASRDRTSEFNNEQFF.

This chain joins TRBV5-1 and TRBJ1-5; 8 nucleotides agree with TRBD1. In germline, CDR1 is SGHRS, CDR2 YFSETQ. The CDR3 contains 13 residues. V was clipped by 5 bases and J by 7 bases; unmatched bases: 5. CDR3 loop: CASSSDRGQPQHF. The CDR3 DNA reads as TGCGCCAGCAGTTCTGACAGGGGCCAGCCCCAGCATTTT.

This clone occurred once. As DNA, the CDR3 is TGTGCCAGCAGTGCAGACGGGACTAGCGGGAGGCCCTCCTACGAGCAGTACTTC. Translated: CASSADGTSGRPSYEQYF. J is TRBJ2-7 and V is TRBV2, with 15 bases identical to TRBD2. The CDR3 spans 18 residues. J gave up 0 bases and V 4 bases, and 7 bases lay outside the gene matches. Germline values: CDR1 SNHLY, CDR2 FYNNEI.

V gene TRBV5-8 combines with J gene TRBJ2-5, with 9 bases lining up with TRBD1. The CDR3 is 15 residues long. The ends lost 4 bases at V and 5 bases at J; junction bases unmatched: 9. CDR1 is SGHTS and CDR2 is YDEGEE in the germline V gene. CDR3 sequence reads: CASSHHGTGKETQYF. The CDR3 nucleotides are TGTGCCAGCAGCCACCACGGGACAGGGAAGGAGACCCAGTACTTC.